This T cell receptor beta chain was recorded in a study of blood T cell repertoires in COVID-19. Across the study: From the United States, Italy and Spain came samples of acute and convalescent COVID-19.

Original analysis: Estimated nucleated cell counts came from reference gene primer amplification. TCRdb keeps only in-frame clones here, not all; method: immunoSEQ multiplex PCR. The V and J calls and clone size come from that table; D and trimming were worked out from the DNA. Of roughly 56,000 clones in the sample, approximately 84% were seen once. In germline, CDR1 is MNHEY, CDR2 SVGEGT. The CDR3 has 17 residues. The J segment lost 2 bases and the V segment lost 5 bases, leaving 7 bases of the junction unmatched. The sample comprised peripheral blood. The sequence was collected from a human donor in a cohort sampled during active COVID-19. The genes are TRBV6-2 or TRBV6-3 and TRBJ2-4, with TRBD2 matching 12 bases. This chain's CDR3 is CASSPGLAGISKNIQYF. CDR3 nucleotides: TGTGCCAGCAGTCCCGGACTAGCGGGAATCTCCAAAAACATTCAGTACTTC.